The T cell receptor (beta chain) under discussion was sequenced for a study of T cell changes during pregnancy in multiple sclerosis. Profiled with immunoSEQ multiplex PCR; TCRdb holds only in-frame clones, not every one. Here the sample spans about 38,000 clones, about 93% being singletons. Trimming shortened V by 4 bases and J by 1 base, and 10 bases separated the two germline ends. This CDR3 has 14 residues. Germline CDR1 and CDR2: SNHLY and FYNNEI. This TCR derives from a female donor in good health, enrolled as a control in a pregnancy study. The sample consisted of CD4+ T cells from peripheral blood mononuclear cells, taken in the third trimester of pregnancy. The genes are TRBV2 and TRBJ2-5, with no clear D. CDR3 nucleotides: TGTGCCAGCAGTGTAGCCAGGCCCCAAGAGACCCAGTACTTC. This gives the protein CASSVARPQETQYF.